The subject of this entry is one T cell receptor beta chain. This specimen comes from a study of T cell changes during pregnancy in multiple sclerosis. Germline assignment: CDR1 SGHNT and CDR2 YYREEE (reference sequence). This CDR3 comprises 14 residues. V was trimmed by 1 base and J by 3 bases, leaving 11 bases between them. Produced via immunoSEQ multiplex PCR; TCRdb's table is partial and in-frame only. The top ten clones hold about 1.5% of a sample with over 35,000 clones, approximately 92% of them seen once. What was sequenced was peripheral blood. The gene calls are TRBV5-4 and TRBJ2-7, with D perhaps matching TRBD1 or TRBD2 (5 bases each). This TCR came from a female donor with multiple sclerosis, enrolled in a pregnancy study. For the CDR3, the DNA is TGTGCCAGCAGCTTGAACAGTGGGGGCTACGAGCAGTACTTC. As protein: CASSLNSGGYEQYF.